A selection of T cell receptor beta chains follows, all from one sample in a study of T-cell memory formation after mild COVID-19. TCRdb passed the 5' RACE reads through MiXCR, listing each CDR3 protein once. The table has just over 400,000 distinct CDR3 sequences, 20% to 30% seen once. What was sequenced was PBMCs or a T cell subset sorted from them (not recorded which). These receptors were taken from an adult woman who had mild COVID-19 (a few samples of this study predate the infection). Cell type and time point are not known. CDR3s include the opening cysteine and the closing phenylalanine or tryptophan. A D gene is named only where the DNA matches it firmly. Clone size is shown for a subset of rows, as once, few, many or a class of expanded clone.

clone_size j_call d_call v_call cdr3_length cdr3_nt cdr3_aa
few TRBJ2-3 . TRBV24-1 14 TGTGCCACCGCCCCCAATTGGGGCACAGATACGCAGTATTTT CATAPNWGTDTQYF
few TRBJ1-1 . TRBV5-4 14 TGTGCCAGCAGCTCGGGGGGCGGGAGGACTGAAGCTTTCTTT CASSSGGGRTEAFF
. TRBJ2-5 TRBD2 TRBV3-1 15 TGTGCCAGCAGCCAACCGACTAGCGGGGGAGAGACCCAGTACTTC CASSQPTSGGETQYF
few TRBJ2-7 TRBD2 TRBV7-2 16 TGTGCCAGCAGCTTGTACCCCACTAGCGGTCTTGCGGAGCAGTACTTC CASSLYPTSGLAEQYF
. TRBJ2-1 . TRBV4-2 14 TGTGCCAGCAGCCTCCTTGCCTCCTCCTATGAGCAGTTCTTC CASSLLASSYEQFF
. TRBJ2-5 TRBD2 TRBV24-1 15 TGTGCCACCAGTGCGGGGAGCGGGAGTGGAGAGACCCAGTACTTC CATSAGSGSGETQYF
. TRBJ1-1 . TRBV5-1 15 TGCGCCAGCAGCAACGGTCCAGACGGGAACACTGAAGCTTTCTTT CASSNGPDGNTEAFF
. TRBJ2-7 . TRBV4-1 16 TGCGCCAGCAGCCAAGAAGGTTCCGGGACGACCTACGAGCAGTACTTC CASSQEGSGTTYEQYF
many TRBJ2-7 . TRBV7-3 15 TGTGCCAGCAGCCCCAGGGGGGGGCACATCTACGAGCAGTACTTC CASSPRGGHIYEQYF
few TRBJ2-4 . TRBV20-1 13 TGCAGTGCCTCAGGGATAGCCAAAAACATTCAGTACTTC CSASGIAKNIQYF
once TRBJ1-1 . TRBV3-1 12 TGTGCCAGCAGCCATGTCGACAGTGAAGCTTTCTTT CASSHVDSEAFF
. TRBJ2-2 TRBD1 TRBV4-1 15 TGCGCCAGCAGCGCCCGGGACAGGGGGCGAGGGGAGCTGTTTTTT CASSARDRGRGELFF
. TRBJ1-1 . TRBV12-3/TRBV12-4 16 TGTGCCAGCAGTTCCGAGCGGCGGCGTACGGACACTGAAGCTTTCTTT CASSSERRRTDTEAFF
. TRBJ1-1 . TRBV28 12 TGTGCCAGCAGTACAGAGGACACTGAAGCTTTCTTT CASSTEDTEAFF
once TRBJ2-1 . TRBV10-3 16 TGTGCCATCAGATCAGACAGAGAGGGGTCCCTCAATGAGCAGTTCTTC CAIRSDREGSLNEQFF
few TRBJ2-6 . TRBV5-1 14 TGCGCCAGCACAGAGAGCTCTGGGGCCAACGTCCTGACTTTC CASTESSGANVLTF
. TRBJ2-7 . TRBV12-3/TRBV12-4 11 TGTGCCAGTGCGTCAGCCTACGAGCAGTACTTC CASASAYEQYF
. TRBJ1-1 . TRBV25-1 11 TGTGCCAGCAGTGGTAACAGGGAAGCTTTCTTT CASSGNREAFF
. TRBJ2-7 . TRBV11-2 17 TGTGCCAGCAAATCTACGAGGAGCTCTCGAGGTGCCTACGAGCAGTACTTC CASKSTRSSRGAYEQYF
. TRBJ2-1 TRBD1 TRBV24-1 15 TGTGCCACCAGTTCCCCAGGACAGGACTACAATGAGCAGTTCTTC CATSSPGQDYNEQFF
few TRBJ1-6 . TRBV3-1 14 TGTGCCAGCAGCCAAGAGGGCAGAGATTCACCCCTCCACTTT CASSQEGRDSPLHF
few TRBJ2-7 . TRBV29-1 13 TGCAGCGTTGATGCAAACCCGCCCTACGAGCAGTACTTC CSVDANPPYEQYF
. TRBJ1-6 . TRBV7-2 15 TGTGCCAGCAGGCGTCAGGAGAGATGGGACTCACCCCTCCACTTT CASRRQERWDSPLHF
. TRBJ2-7 TRBD1 TRBV5-1 14 TGCGCCAGCAGCCTGGGACAGGGAATCCACGAGCAGTACTTC CASSLGQGIHEQYF
many TRBJ1-3 TRBD1 TRBV12-3/TRBV12-4 16 TGTGCCAGCAGCCACGACAGGGTGGGAACTGGAAACACCATATATTTT CASSHDRVGTGNTIYF
. TRBJ2-2 TRBD2 TRBV12-3/TRBV12-4 18 TGTGCCAGCAGTCCGGGGACTAGCGGGAGGGGTGTCACCGGGGAGCTGTTTTTT CASSPGTSGRGVTGELFF
. TRBJ1-5 . TRBV24-1 12 TGTGCCACCAGTGATTTGAGTGGCAGCCAGCATTTT CATSDLSGSQHF
few TRBJ1-6 . TRBV7-6 15 TGTGCCAGCAGCTTAGACCGTTTGGCAAGTTCACCCCTCCACTTT CASSLDRLASSPLHF
. TRBJ2-1 . TRBV7-2 15 TGTGCCAGCAGCGAAGACAGGTTCTACTACAATGAGCAGTTCTTC CASSEDRFYYNEQFF
few TRBJ2-7 TRBD2 TRBV6-5 15 TGTGCCAGCAGTTACTCCGCAGGGACTACCTACGAGCAGTACTTC CASSYSAGTTYEQYF
many TRBJ2-7 . TRBV29-1 17 TGCAGCGTTAAAAAAATGGTCGGGGGCAAGGGATTCTACGAGCAGTACTTC CSVKKMVGGKGFYEQYF
few TRBJ1-5 . TRBV7-8 15 TGTGCCAGCAGCCGCACAGGGACTAGCAATCAGCCCCAGCATTTT CASSRTGTSNQPQHF
few TRBJ2-5 TRBD2 TRBV12-3/TRBV12-4 16 TGTGCCAGCAGTCCGCCGGGGGCTAGCGGGGTAGAGACCCAGTACTTC CASSPPGASGVETQYF
few TRBJ1-3 . TRBV7-9 15 TGTGCCAGCAGCTGGCACACTGGCTCTGGAAACACCATATATTTT CASSWHTGSGNTIYF
. TRBJ2-1 TRBD1 TRBV6-1 13 TGTGCCACAACCGGGACAGGAAGCAATGAGCAGTTCTTC CATTGTGSNEQFF
many TRBJ2-7 TRBD1 TRBV7-9 12 TGTGCCAGCAGCGCGACAGGGGACGAGCAGTACTTC CASSATGDEQYF
. TRBJ1-6 TRBD1 TRBV5-1 18 TGCGCCAGCAGCTTGGGCGGGACAGCTAAGCCCTATAATTCACCCCTCCACTTT CASSLGGTAKPYNSPLHF
. TRBJ2-7 . TRBV9 14 TGTGCCAGCAGCCCTCGGCAGGACCCATACGAGCAGTACTTC CASSPRQDPYEQYF
. TRBJ2-1 . TRBV7-6 13 TGTGCCAGCAGCACTGCTAGAGACAATGAGCAGTTCTTC CASSTARDNEQFF
. TRBJ2-7 TRBD2 TRBV7-6 15 TGTGCCAGCAGCCAGTTCCGGGGGGTAACCTACGAGCAGTACTTC CASSQFRGVTYEQYF
many TRBJ2-5 TRBD2 TRBV5-1 15 TGCGCCAGCAGCGCAGCCGGGGGACTACAAGAGACCCAGTACTTC CASSAAGGLQETQYF
. TRBJ1-3 . TRBV20-1 19 TGCAGTGCTAGAGCTCGAGGAGCTCGCCCTAAACTCTCTGGAAACACCATATATTTT CSARARGARPKLSGNTIYF
. TRBJ2-3 . TRBV7-3 15 TGTGCCAGCAGCTTAAAGAGCGGCCCCACAGATACGCAGTATTTT CASSLKSGPTDTQYF
few TRBJ2-3 TRBD2 TRBV9 16 TGTGCCAGCAGCGTCTTAGCGGGGCCCCCCACAGATACGCAGTATTTT CASSVLAGPPTDTQYF
many TRBJ1-1 . TRBV5-1 15 TGCGCCAGCAGAGGAGAACCGGGGACGGCCACTGAAGCTTTCTTT CASRGEPGTATEAFF
many TRBJ2-1 . TRBV19 15 TGTGCCAGTAGGAAAGACAGAAGCTCCTACAATGAGCAGTTCTTC CASRKDRSSYNEQFF
few TRBJ2-7 TRBD1 TRBV29-1 13 TGCAGCGTTGCCCGGGACAGGGTCTACGAGCAGTACTTC CSVARDRVYEQYF
few TRBJ1-1 TRBD1 TRBV6-2/TRBV6-3 14 TGTGCCAGCACGCGACAGGGACGGAACACTGAAGCTTTCTTT CASTRQGRNTEAFF
. TRBJ2-5 . TRBV5-6 15 TGTGCCAGCAGCTTGGCCATGGAAGGGGAGGAGACCCAGTACTTC CASSLAMEGEETQYF
. TRBJ1-1 . TRBV7-8 15 TGTGCCAGCAGCTTAGCGAGGGCAGGGAACACTGAAGCTTTCTTT CASSLARAGNTEAFF
. TRBJ1-2 . TRBV4-1 15 TGCGCCAGCAGCCAAGAAGACGGAGGGAGCTATGGCTACACCTTC CASSQEDGGSYGYTF